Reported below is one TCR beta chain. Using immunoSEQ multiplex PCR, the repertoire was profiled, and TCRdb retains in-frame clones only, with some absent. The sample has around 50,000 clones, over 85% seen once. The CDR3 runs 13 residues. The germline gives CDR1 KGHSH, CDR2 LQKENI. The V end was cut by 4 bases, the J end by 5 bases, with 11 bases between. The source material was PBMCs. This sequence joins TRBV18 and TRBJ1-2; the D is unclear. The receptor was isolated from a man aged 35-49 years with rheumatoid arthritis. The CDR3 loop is CASSLNDGYGYTF. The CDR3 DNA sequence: TGTGCCAGCTCACTGAACGACGGATATGGCTACACCTTC.